The entry below describes one TCR beta chain. The antigen is unknown. The assay was immunoSEQ multiplex PCR, and TCRdb's table has in-frame clones only and misses some. In the table there are around 72,000 clones, around four fifths of which are singletons. This CDR3 is 14 amino acids long. V lost 2 bases to trimming and J lost 8 bases, with 13 bases between them. Germline values: CDR1 SGHDT, CDR2 YYEEEE. These data belong to a study of radiotherapy plus CTLA-4 blockade in lung cancer. About the research overall: Objective responses were documented in around 18% of patients, with disease control in about 31%. Findings of the study overall: Early clone dynamics of blood T cells, plus interferon-beta, reportedly predicted response best. Clones derived from tumor TCRs expanded in blood after radiotherapy plus ipilimumab.

Alongside CTLA-4 blockade with ipilimumab, patients with chemo-refractory metastatic non-small-cell lung cancer received focal radiation. The chain employs TRBV5-6 and TRBJ1-4; maybe TRBD1 (6 bases). The TCR originated in a human donor with non-small cell lung cancer who had a complete response to radiotherapy plus ipilimumab. The sample was peripheral blood, taken from a patient treated with radiotherapy plus ipilimumab. In nucleotides, the CDR3 is TGTGCCAGCAGCTTTGGGACATCAGGGGAAAAACTGTTTTTT. This translates into CASSFGTSGEKLFF.